In its sample, the clone carrying this T cell receptor (beta chain) was seen a few times. This record belongs to a study of CD8+ T cells in alopecia areata. Germline CDR1 LNHNV, CDR2 YYDKDF (reference sequence). The ends were cut back, 7 bases at V and 1 base at J, with 10 bases in the middle. This CDR3 contains 13 residues. Specified treatment: oral pan-JAK inhibitor, 5-10 mg twice daily. Sequencing relied on a cDNA template that was reverse transcribed from extracted RNA. The repertoire was sequenced with immunoSEQ multiplex PCR; TCRdb's copy has only in-frame clones and lacks some. Of approximately 220,000 clones in the sample, roughly two fifths were seen once.

This sequence originates from a human donor with alopecia areata. The chain couples TRBV15 to TRBJ1-1; D unresolved. Specimen: CD4+ T cells sorted from blood, collected between weeks 30 and 35, from a patient treated with tofacitinib. CDR3 nucleotides: TGTGCCACCAAACTGGAACCGAACACTGAAGCTTTCTTT. Residues: CATKLEPNTEAFF.